The TCR beta chain described here comes from a study of T-cell reconstitution after alpha-beta-depleted transplantation in children. Overall study findings and caveats: The origin of alpha-beta T cells about two months after transplant was reportedly several hundred expanded graft clones. T-cell numbers and diversity, one year after transplant, stemmed largely from T cells that were newly produced. Some patients' high day-60 TCRbeta diversity was traced to surviving recipient T cells and thymic progenitors.

In regard to this clonotype: No antigen is known for it. A much larger clone lies a single base off, so this may be a read error.

For TCRbeta, the library was prepared with unique molecular identifiers. A single record per CDR3 protein comes from TCRdb applying MiXCR to the PCR reads. The table has about 32,000 distinct CDR3 sequences, roughly 6.5% seen once. CDR1 is LGHNA, CDR2 YNFKEQ, per germline. This CDR3 is 15 amino acids long. The sequencing used peripheral blood, collected 60 days after TCRalphabeta/CD19-depleted stem cell transplant. The gene calls are TRBV4-2 and TRBJ2-7; no firm D call. The origin of this receptor is a child younger than two who had a stem cell transplant for acute myeloid leukemia, so the T cells may come from the graft donor. The CDR3 coding sequence is TGTGCCATCAGCCAAGGGCCTCTAGGGTTCCACGAGCAGTACTTC. Translation: CAISQGPLGFHEQYF.